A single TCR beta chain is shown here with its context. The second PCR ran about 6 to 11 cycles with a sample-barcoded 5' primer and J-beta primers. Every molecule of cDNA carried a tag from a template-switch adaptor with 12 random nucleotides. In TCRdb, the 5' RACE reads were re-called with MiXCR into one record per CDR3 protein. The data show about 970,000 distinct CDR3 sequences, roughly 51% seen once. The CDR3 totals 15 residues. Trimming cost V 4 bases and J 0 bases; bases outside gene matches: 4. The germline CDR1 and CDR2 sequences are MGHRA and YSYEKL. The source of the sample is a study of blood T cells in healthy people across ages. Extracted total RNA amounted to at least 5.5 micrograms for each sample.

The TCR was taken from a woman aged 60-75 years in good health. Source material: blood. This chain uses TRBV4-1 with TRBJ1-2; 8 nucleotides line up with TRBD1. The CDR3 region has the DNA TGCGCCAGCAGCCCAGACAGGGGCGCTAACTATGGCTACACCTTC. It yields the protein CASSPDRGANYGYTF.